Following are 21 T cell receptor beta chains from one sample sequenced in a study of T cell repertoires in cytomegalovirus infection. TCRdb passed the reads through MiXCR, listing each CDR3 protein once. The sample consists of about 890,000 distinct CDR3 sequences, approximately 31% of them appearing once. Antigens for these TCRs are unknown. The sample in question was cultured CD8+ T cells from PBMCs, obtained from culture after CMV antigen stimulation. The receptors were sampled from a human donor in good health (CMV status not recorded). Some clones in this sample may be carry-over from other donors' samples.

This clonotype showed up just a few times. This chain joins TRBV2 and TRBJ1-1; D is possibly TRBD1 (6 bases). The CDR3 is 13 residues long. V was shortened by 9 bases and J by 1 base, with 12 bases between the two germline ends. In germline, CDR1 is SNHLY, CDR2 FYNNEI. The CDR3 protein is CASIPTGNTEAFF. The CDR3 DNA reads as TGTGCCAGTATCCCGACAGGGAACACTGAAGCTTTCTTT.

This clonotype was observed a single time. V gene TRBV15 combines with J gene TRBJ1-5; D is undetermined. V was pared by 0 bases and J by 4 bases, with 1 base between. Germline values: CDR1 LNHNV, CDR2 YYDKDF (reference sequence). The length of the CDR3 is 12 residues. The chain's CDR3 is CATSRDNQPQHF. Written as DNA, the CDR3 is TGTGCCACCAGCAGAGATAATCAGCCCCAGCATTTT. Complete variable domain (other parts from reference TRBV15 and TRBJ1-5): DAMVIQNPRYQVTQFGKPVTLSCSQTLNHNVMYWYQQKSSQAPKLLFHYYDKDFNNEADTPDNFQSRRPNTSFCFLDIRSPGLGDTAMYLCATSRDNQPQHFGDGTRLSIL.

The rearrangement links TRBV9 to TRBJ2-1, with 9 bases matching TRBD2. The CDR3 is made up of 15 amino acids. With V trimmed by 0 bases and J by 4 bases, 2 bases remained unmatched. Germline V gene sequence: CDR1 SGDLS, CDR2 YYNGEE. The CDR3 loop reads CASSVGGGAYNEQFF. In nucleotides, the CDR3 is TGTGCCAGCAGCGTAGGCGGGGGGGCTTACAATGAGCAGTTCTTC.

The V call is TRBV4-1, the J call TRBJ2-2, with D uncertain. The length of the CDR3 is 15 residues. Germline loops: CDR1 MGHRA, CDR2 YSYEKL. Trimming left V 0 bases short and J 5 bases short, with 10 bases between. The DNA of the CDR3 is TGCGCCAGCAGCCAAGAAAAGATGGGGACCGGGGAGCTGTTTTTT. Translation gives CASSQEKMGTGELFF.

This clonotype was detected only a few times. The rearrangement joins TRBV7-2 to TRBJ2-2; D tentatively fits TRBD1 or TRBD2 (6 bases each). Trimming shortened V by 2 bases and J by 3 bases, and 16 bases separated the two germline ends. In germline, CDR1 is SGHTA, CDR2 FQGNSA. CDR3 size: 17 residues. Here the CDR3 reads CASSLTGPGAHTGELFF. CDR3 bases: TGTGCCAGCAGCTTAACCGGGCCGGGGGCGCACACCGGGGAGCTGTTTTTT. The entire variable domain, with the rest obtained from reference TRBV7-2 and TRBJ2-2, is as follows: GAGVSQSPSNKVTEKGKDVELRCDPISGHTALYWYRQSLGQGLEFLIYFQGNSAPDKSGLPSDRFSAERTGGSVSTLTIQRTQQEDSAVYLCASSLTGPGAHTGELFFGEGSRLTVL.

This sequence joins TRBV6-1 and TRBJ2-5, with D possibly being TRBD2 (6 bases). Germline CDR1 and CDR2: MNHNS and SASEGT. CDR3 size: 16 residues. V shed 2 bases and J shed 1 base, with 14 bases lying between them. The CDR3 DNA reads TGTGCCAGCAGTGAATTCGAGGCGGGGACCCAAGAGACCCAGTACTTC. Encoded protein: CASSEFEAGTQETQYF.

This chain links TRBV19 with TRBJ1-1; D gene ambiguous. With 3 bases removed from V and 1 base from J, the gap between germline ends came to 9 bases. Germline CDR1 LNHDA, CDR2 SQIVND (reference sequence). The CDR3 is 14 residues long. CDR3 nucleotide sequence: TGTGCCAGTAGTATGTCGCCGCGGAACACTGAAGCTTTCTTT. Encoded protein: CASSMSPRNTEAFF. The whole variable domain, remainder taken from reference TRBV19 and TRBJ1-1, is DGGITQSPKYLFRKEGQNVTLSCEQNLNHDAMYWYRQDPGQGLRLIYYSQIVNDFQKGDIAEGYSVSREKKESFPLTVTSAQKNPTAFYLCASSMSPRNTEAFFGQGTRLTVV.

This clonotype was detected a few times. The V call is TRBV10-3, the J call TRBJ2-3; 7 bases fit TRBD2. CDR3 length equals 14 residues. V dropped 6 bases and J dropped 4; count of bases not matched to a gene: 7. Germline CDR1 is ENHRY and CDR2 is SYGVKD. CDR3 sequence reads: CAIRGLPSADTQYF. In DNA form, the CDR3 reads TGTGCCATCAGGGGACTACCGAGCGCAGATACGCAGTATTTT.

This clonotype has only one observation. This may be a read error: a much more frequent sequence differs by one nucleotide. This chain connects TRBV7-8 to TRBJ2-3; TRBD1 matches at 7 bases. The CDR3 runs to 14 residues. Germline-derived CDR1 and CDR2 are SGHVS and FQNEAQ. The trim removed 10 bases at V and 2 bases at J, leaving 9 bases unmatched. The chain's CDR3 is CANSPTGATDTQYF. CDR3 nucleotide sequence: TGTGCCAACAGTCCAACAGGGGCCACAGATACGCAGTATTTT. Full variable domain (remainder filled in from reference TRBV7-8 and TRBJ2-3): GAGVSQSPRYKVAKRGQDVALRCDPISGHVSLFWYQQALGQGPEFLTYFQNEAQLDKSGLPSDRFFAERPEGSVSTLKIQRTQQEDSAVYLCANSPTGATDTQYFGPGTRLTVL.

This clonotype was counted between two and nine times. This chain connects TRBV5-3 to TRBJ1-5; 7 bases are shared with TRBD1. TRBV5-3 is annotated as an ORF whose role is uncertain. J gave up 7 bases and V 8 bases, and 12 bases lay outside the gene matches. CDR3 size: 14 residues. This CDR3 is CASSHRGLEQPQHF. The CDR3 DNA reads as TGTGCCAGCAGCCACAGGGGATTAGAGCAGCCCCAGCATTTT.

The chain is built from TRBV29-1 and TRBJ2-7, with a possible D match to TRBD1 (5 bases). The CDR3 length is 14 residues. Germline V gene lookup returns CDR1 SQVTM and CDR2 ANQGSEA. The V end was cut by 1 base, the J end by 2 bases, with 12 bases between. As DNA, the CDR3 is TGCAGCGTTGAAGGGCAGGGAATAACCTACGAGCAGTACGTC. This sequence encodes CSVEGQGITYEQYV.

The V call is TRBV7-4, the J call TRBJ1-2, with D unclear. Trimming stripped 2 bases from V and 6 bases from J, with 10 bases between. The CDR3 extends over 13 amino acids. CDR1 is SGHVT and CDR2 is SQSDAQ in the germline V gene. CDR3 in amino acids: CASSLLYGDGYTF. The DNA for the CDR3 is TGTGCCAGCAGCTTACTCTACGGGGATGGCTACACCTTC.

The chain has TRBV6-2 or TRBV6-3 and TRBJ1-2, with a possible D match to TRBD1 (5 bases). This CDR3 has 14 residues. The germline V gene has CDR1 MNHEY and CDR2 SVGEGT. The V end was cut by 0 bases, the J end by 6 bases, with 11 bases between. In DNA form, the CDR3 reads TGTGCCAGCAGTTACTCGAACCAGGGAGATGGCTACACCTTC. This gives the protein CASSYSNQGDGYTF.

This clonotype was detected a few times. This sequence joins TRBV11-2 and TRBJ1-6; 9 bases line up with TRBD1. The CDR3 sequence is 16 residues long. The trim removed 5 bases at V and 5 bases at J, leaving 7 bases unmatched. Germline V gene lookup returns CDR1 SGHAT and CDR2 FQNNGV. CDR3 region: CASSLRTGEDNSPLHF. The CDR3 nucleotides are TGTGCCAGCAGCCTTCGGACAGGGGAGGATAATTCACCCCTCCACTTT.

This clonotype has just a few counts. The V gene is TRBV4-1, the J gene TRBJ2-7; D is unresolved. With 0 bases removed from V and 5 bases from J, the gap between germline ends came to 11 bases. The CDR3 runs 14 residues. Germline values: CDR1 MGHRA, CDR2 YSYEKL. CDR3 sequence: CASSQDTPMDEQYF. CDR3 coding DNA: TGCGCCAGCAGCCAAGATACCCCGATGGACGAGCAGTACTTC.

The chain employs TRBV6-1 and TRBJ2-1; a possible D gene is TRBD1 (6 bases). Germline V gene sequence: CDR1 MNHNS, CDR2 SASEGT. With 1 base removed from V and 7 bases from J, the gap between germline ends came to 17 bases. The CDR3 covers 16 residues. In DNA form, the CDR3 reads TGTGCCAGCAGTGAAGGATTCGGCAGGGGAGAGAATGAGCAGTTCTTC. Translation: CASSEGFGRGENEQFF.

This clonotype showed up just a few times. The V gene is TRBV5-1, the J gene TRBJ2-5; D is unclear. Trimming took off 0 bases at V and 0 bases at J, with 9 bases between the two ends. Germline lookup yields CDR1 SGHRS and CDR2 YFSETQ. This CDR3 comprises 15 residues. The CDR3 DNA sequence: TGCGCCAGCAGCTTGGAGGGAAGGTACCAAGAGACCCAGTACTTC. Translating gives CASSLEGRYQETQYF.

This clonotype was counted a few times. The genes are TRBV20-1 and TRBJ1-5; possibly TRBD1 for D (6 bases). The V and J ends lost 0 bases and 3 bases respectively, with 9 bases between them. CDR3 length: 14 amino acids. Germline V lookup: CDR1 DFQATT, CDR2 SNEGSKA (reference sequence). The chain's CDR3 is CSARDRGPNQPQHF. CDR3 coding DNA: TGCAGTGCTAGAGACAGGGGACCCAATCAGCCCCAGCATTTT.

The rearrangement joins TRBV27 to TRBJ2-2; the match to TRBD1 covers 7 bases. The ends lost 3 bases at V and 7 bases at J; junction bases unmatched: 5. This CDR3 region has 14 residues. From germline, CDR1 is MNHEY and CDR2 SMNVEV (reference sequence). The CDR3 is CASSFTGVGGELFF. The CDR3 DNA reads as TGTGCCAGCAGTTTCACAGGGGTGGGCGGGGAGCTGTTTTTT.

In this sample, this clonotype turned up a few times. At one boundary the junction diverges from the germline segment, which might be a read error. The V and J genes are TRBV12-3 or TRBV12-4 and TRBJ2-7, with D possibly TRBD2 on 6 matching bases. The CDR3 contains 13 residues. The CDR3 DNA is TGTGCCAGCAGATCCCGGGACTCCCACGAGCAGTACTTC. Protein sequence: CASRSRDSHEQYF.

Turning to this clonotype: An end of the junction does not agree with germline; a read error may underlie this. J is TRBJ1-5 and V is TRBV12-3 or TRBV12-4; no clear D gene. This CDR3 region has 15 residues. The CDR3 here is CANSFGGYSNQPQHF. The CDR3 region has the DNA TGTGCCAACAGTTTTGGCGGTTATAGCAATCAGCCCCAGCATTTT.